The 4 T cell receptor beta chains reported below all come from one sample, sequenced in a study of metastatic and nonmetastatic thyroid tumors. Through MiXCR, TCRdb re-clonotyped the PCR reads. The table lists about 16,000 clones, about 35% of them singletons. Every patient was untreated before thyroid surgery. The sample was tumor tissue. These receptors were obtained from a female donor with papillary thyroid cancer or a benign thyroid nodule (not recorded which). Some clones in this sample may be carry-over from other donors' samples.

In its sample, this clone was seen a few times. The chain has TRBV28 and TRBJ2-7; D not certain. The germline CDR1 and CDR2 sequences are MDHEN and SYDVKM. The CDR3 covers 12 residues. Deletions cut 4 bases from V and 3 bases from J, with 7 bases between. CDR3 sequence (DNA): TGTGCCAGCAGTTATACAAGCTACGAGCAGTACTTC. Translation: CASSYTSYEQYF. Looking up the rest from reference TRBV28 and TRBJ2-7 gives the full variable domain: DVKVTQSSRYLVKRTGEKVFLECVQDMDHENMFWYRQDPGLGLRLIYFSYDVKMKEKGDIPEGYSVSREKKERFSLILESASTNQTSMYLCASSYTSYEQYFGPGTRLTVT.

This chain links TRBV30 with TRBJ2-1, with no clear D. Germline-derived CDR1 and CDR2 are GTSNPN and SVGIG (reference sequence). This CDR3 has 12 residues. With 4 bases removed from V and 3 bases from J, the gap between germline ends came to 7 bases. This chain's CDR3 is CAWNKLYNEQFF. The CDR3 DNA reads as TGTGCCTGGAATAAACTCTACAATGAGCAGTTCTTC.

This chain uses TRBV5-1 with TRBJ1-5; 7 nucleotides match TRBD1. Losses at the gene ends were 4 bases for V and 6 bases for J; bases not matched to a gene: 7. The V gene's germline CDR1 is SGHRS and CDR2 YFSETQ. CDR3 length equals 14 residues. CDR3 loop: CASSPQGGGQPQHF. CDR3 bases: TGCGCCAGCAGCCCCCAGGGGGGGGGTCAGCCCCAGCATTTT.

Turning to this clone: This could be a read error, since a much larger clone is one nucleotide away. This sample also contains other DNA sequences that code for the same CDR3. Written as DNA, the CDR3 is TGCGCCAGCAGCCTACGCGGGGGCGGGAACACAGAAGCTTTCTTT. Translation gives CASSLRGGGNTEAFF. The chain joins TRBV4-1 to TRBJ1-1; tentative D call: TRBD1 (6 bases). Germline CDR1 is MGHRA and CDR2 is YSYEKL. The CDR3 runs 15 residues.